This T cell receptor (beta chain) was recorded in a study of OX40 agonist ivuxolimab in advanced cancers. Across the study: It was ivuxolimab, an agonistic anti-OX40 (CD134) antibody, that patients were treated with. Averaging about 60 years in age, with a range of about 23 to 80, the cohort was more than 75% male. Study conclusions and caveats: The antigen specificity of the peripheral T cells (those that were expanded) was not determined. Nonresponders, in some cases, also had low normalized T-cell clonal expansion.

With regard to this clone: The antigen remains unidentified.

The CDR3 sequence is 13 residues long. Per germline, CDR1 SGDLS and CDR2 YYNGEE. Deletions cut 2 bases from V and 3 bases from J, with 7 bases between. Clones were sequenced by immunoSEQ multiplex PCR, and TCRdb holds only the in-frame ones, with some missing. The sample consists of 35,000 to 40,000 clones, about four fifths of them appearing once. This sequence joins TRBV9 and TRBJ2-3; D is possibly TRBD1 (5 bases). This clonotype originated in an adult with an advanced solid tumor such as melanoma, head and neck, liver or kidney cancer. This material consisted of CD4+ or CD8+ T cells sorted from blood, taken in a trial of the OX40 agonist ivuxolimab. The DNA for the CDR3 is TGTGCCAGCAGCGTCGCAGGGACAGATACGCAGTATTTT. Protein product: CASSVAGTDTQYF.